What follows is one TCR beta chain and its context. What it recognizes is unknown. The primer mix had 60 Vbeta and 13 Jbeta primers. Sequencing was performed with immunoSEQ multiplex PCR; in TCRdb, only in-frame clones are kept and a portion is missing. Counted here are 100,000 to 150,000 clones, roughly 82% occurring once; the ten biggest clones make up 4.2%. This sample is part of a study of cytomegalovirus exposure and HLA in healthy donors. Across the study: Roughly 85 million unique TCRs from HLA-typed donors made up an early data release. Genetic ancestry analysis placed more than 80% of the 350 to 500 donors that were genotyped in the Caucasian-associated cluster.

Study results and limitations: Links to common viral pathogens appeared, in a later analysis, for several of the most significant clusters. Most TCR beta V segments were productive about 87% or about 30% of the time in an earlier analysis.

Sequenced sample: PBMCs. The TCR originated in a male donor in good health and CMV-seropositive.

Here the CDR3 reads CASSLHTSRVQYF. CDR3 nucleotide sequence: TGTGCCAGCAGTCTTCATACTAGCCGTGTGCAGTACTTC. This sequence joins TRBV27 and TRBJ2-7; a possible D gene is TRBD2 (6 bases). Germline CDR1 is MNHEY and CDR2 is SMNVEV (reference sequence). V lost 5 bases, J lost 9 bases, and 17 bases lay in between. This CDR3 comprises 13 residues.